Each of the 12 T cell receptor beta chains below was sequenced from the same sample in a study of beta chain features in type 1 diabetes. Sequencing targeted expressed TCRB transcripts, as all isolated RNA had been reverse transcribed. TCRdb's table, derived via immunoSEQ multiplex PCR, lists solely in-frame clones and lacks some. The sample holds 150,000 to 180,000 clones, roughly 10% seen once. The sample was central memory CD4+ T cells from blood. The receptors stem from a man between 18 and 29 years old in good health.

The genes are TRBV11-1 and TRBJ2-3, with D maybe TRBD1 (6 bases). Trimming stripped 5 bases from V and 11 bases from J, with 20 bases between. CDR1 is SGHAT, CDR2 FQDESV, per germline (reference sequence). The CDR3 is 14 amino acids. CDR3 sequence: CASSRDPTQQGQYF. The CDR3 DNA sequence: TGTGCCAGCAGCCGTGATCCGACCCAACAGGGGCAGTATTTT.

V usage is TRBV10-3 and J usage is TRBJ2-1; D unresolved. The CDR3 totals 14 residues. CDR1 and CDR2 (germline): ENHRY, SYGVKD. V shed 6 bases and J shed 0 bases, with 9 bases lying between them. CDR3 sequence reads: CAISPKSSYNEQFF. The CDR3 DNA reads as TGTGCCATCAGCCCGAAGAGCTCCTACAATGAGCAGTTCTTC.

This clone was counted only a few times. CDR3 amino acids: CASSIGGTGPPVEQYF. DNA of the CDR3: TGTGCCAGTAGTATTGGGGGAACAGGGCCCCCGGTCGAGCAGTACTTC. The V call is TRBV19, the J call TRBJ2-7; weak D call: TRBD1 (6 bases). V gave up 3 bases and J gave up 6 bases, with 21 bases separating them. CDR3 length: 16 residues. Germline-derived CDR1 and CDR2 are LNHDA and SQIVND (reference sequence).

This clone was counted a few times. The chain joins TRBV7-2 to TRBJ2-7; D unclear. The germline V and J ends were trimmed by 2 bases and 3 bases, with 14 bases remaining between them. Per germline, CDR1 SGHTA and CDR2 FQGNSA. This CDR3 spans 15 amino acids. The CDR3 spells CASSLMQGPLYEQYF. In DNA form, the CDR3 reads TGTGCCAGCAGCTTAATGCAAGGACCCCTCTACGAGCAGTACTTC.

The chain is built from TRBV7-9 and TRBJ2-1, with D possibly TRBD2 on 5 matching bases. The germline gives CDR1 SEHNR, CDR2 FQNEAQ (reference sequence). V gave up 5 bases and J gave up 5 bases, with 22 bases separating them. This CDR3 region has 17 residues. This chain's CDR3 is CASSPPLERKENNEQFF. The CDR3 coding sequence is TGTGCCAGCAGCCCCCCCTTGGAGCGGAAAGAGAACAATGAGCAGTTCTTC.

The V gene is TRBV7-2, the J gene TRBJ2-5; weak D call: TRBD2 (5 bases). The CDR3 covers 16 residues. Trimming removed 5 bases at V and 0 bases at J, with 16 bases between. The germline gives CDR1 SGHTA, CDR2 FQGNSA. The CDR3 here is CASSNTSSWDQETQYF. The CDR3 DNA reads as TGTGCCAGCAGCAACACTAGTTCGTGGGACCAAGAGACCCAGTACTTC.

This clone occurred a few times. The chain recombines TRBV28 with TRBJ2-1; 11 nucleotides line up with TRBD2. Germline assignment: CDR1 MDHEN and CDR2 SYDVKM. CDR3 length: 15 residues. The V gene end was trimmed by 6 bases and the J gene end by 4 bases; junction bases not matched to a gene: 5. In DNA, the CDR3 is TGTGCCAGCAGCTTAGCGGGAGGGAGGTACAATGAGCAGTTCTTC. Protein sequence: CASSLAGGRYNEQFF.

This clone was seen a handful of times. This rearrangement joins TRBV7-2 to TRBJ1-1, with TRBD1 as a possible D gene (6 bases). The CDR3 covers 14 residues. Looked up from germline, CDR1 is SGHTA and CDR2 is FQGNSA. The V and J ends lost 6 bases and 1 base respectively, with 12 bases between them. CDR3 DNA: TGTGCCAGCAGAGACCAACAGGGGAACACTGAAGCTTTCTTT. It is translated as CASRDQQGNTEAFF.

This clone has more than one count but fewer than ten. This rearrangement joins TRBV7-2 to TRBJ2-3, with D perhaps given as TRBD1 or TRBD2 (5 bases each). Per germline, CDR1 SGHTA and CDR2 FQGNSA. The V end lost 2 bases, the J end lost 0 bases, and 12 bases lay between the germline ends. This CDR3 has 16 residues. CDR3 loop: CASSLFYGASTDTQYF. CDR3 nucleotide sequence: TGTGCCAGCAGCTTATTCTACGGGGCTAGCACAGATACGCAGTATTTT.

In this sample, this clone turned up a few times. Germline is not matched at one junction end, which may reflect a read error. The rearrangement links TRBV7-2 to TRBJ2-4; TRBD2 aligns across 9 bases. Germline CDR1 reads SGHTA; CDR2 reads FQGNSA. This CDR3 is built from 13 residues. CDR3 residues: CASSLKSAGGQNF. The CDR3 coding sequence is TGTGCCAGCAGCTTAAAGTCTGCGGGAGGGCAAAACTTC.

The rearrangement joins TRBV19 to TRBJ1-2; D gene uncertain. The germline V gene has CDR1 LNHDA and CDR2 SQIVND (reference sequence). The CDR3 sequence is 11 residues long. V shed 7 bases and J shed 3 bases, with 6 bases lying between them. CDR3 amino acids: CASKSYYGYTF. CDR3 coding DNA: TGTGCCAGTAAAAGTTACTATGGCTACACCTTC.

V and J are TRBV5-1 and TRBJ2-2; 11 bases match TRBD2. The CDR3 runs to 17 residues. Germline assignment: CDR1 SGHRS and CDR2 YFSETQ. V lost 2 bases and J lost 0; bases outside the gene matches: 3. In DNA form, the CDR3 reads TGCGCCAGCAGCTTTCCTAGCGGGGGGCCGAACACCGGGGAGCTGTTTTTT. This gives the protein CASSFPSGGPNTGELFF.